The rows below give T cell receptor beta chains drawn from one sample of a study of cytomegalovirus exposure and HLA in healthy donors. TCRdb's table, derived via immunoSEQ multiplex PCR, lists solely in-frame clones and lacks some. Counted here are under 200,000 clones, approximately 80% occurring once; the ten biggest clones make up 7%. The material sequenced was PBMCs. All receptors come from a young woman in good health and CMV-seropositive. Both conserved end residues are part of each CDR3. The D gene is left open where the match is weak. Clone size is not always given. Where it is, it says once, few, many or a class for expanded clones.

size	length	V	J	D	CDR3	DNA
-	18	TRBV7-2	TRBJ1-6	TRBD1	CASSFINRGLGHNSPLHF	TGTGCCAGCAGCTTTATAAACAGGGGGCTCGGGCATAATTCACCCCTCCACTTT
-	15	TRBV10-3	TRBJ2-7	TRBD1	CAISADRDAQIEQYF	TGTGCCATCAGTGCCGACAGGGACGCCCAGATCGAGCAGTACTTC
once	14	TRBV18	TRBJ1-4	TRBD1	CASSQGATNEKLFF	TGTGCCAGCTCGCAGGGGGCAACTAATGAAAAACTGTTTTTT
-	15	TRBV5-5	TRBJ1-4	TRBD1	CASSLGDSTNEKLFF	TGTGCCAGCAGCTTGGGGGACAGTACTAATGAAAAACTGTTTTTT
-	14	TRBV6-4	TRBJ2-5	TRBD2	CASWVAGVQETQYF	TGTGCCAGCTGGGTAGCGGGGGTCCAAGAGACCCAGTACTTC
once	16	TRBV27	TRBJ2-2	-	CASSLVPRVGAGELFF	TGTGCCAGCAGTTTAGTACCCAGGGTTGGCGCCGGGGAGCTGTTTTTT
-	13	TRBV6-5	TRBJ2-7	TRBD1	CASKTGQVTEQYF	TGTGCCAGCAAGACTGGACAGGTGACCGAGCAGTACTTC
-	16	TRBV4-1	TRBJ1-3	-	CASSQGWGDSGNTIYF	TGCGCCAGCAGCCAAGGCTGGGGGGACTCTGGAAACACCATATATTTT
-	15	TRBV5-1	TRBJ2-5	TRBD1	CASSFYGTGLDIQYF	TGCGCCAGCAGCTTTTACGGGACAGGGCTCGATATCCAGTACTTC
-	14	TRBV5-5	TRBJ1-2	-	CASSLVAGNYGYTF	TGTGCCAGCAGCTTGGTAGCAGGGAACTATGGCTACACCTTC